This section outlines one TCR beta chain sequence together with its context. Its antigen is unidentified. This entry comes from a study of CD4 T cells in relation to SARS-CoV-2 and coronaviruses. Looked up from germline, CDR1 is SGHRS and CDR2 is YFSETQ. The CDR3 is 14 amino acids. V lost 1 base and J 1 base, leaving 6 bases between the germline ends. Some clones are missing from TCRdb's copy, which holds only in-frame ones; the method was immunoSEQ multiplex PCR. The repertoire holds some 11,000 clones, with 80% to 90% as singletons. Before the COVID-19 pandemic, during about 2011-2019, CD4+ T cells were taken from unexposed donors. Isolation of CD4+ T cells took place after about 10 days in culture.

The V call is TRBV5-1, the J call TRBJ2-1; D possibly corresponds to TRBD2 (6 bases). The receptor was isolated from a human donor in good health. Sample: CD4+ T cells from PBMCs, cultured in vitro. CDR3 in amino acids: CASSLRESYNEQFF. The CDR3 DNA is TGCGCCAGCAGCTTGCGGGAGTCCTACAATGAGCAGTTCTTC.